Shown below are 25 T cell receptor beta chains from a single sample sequenced in a study of blood T cell repertoires in COVID-19. Sequencing was performed with immunoSEQ multiplex PCR; in TCRdb, only in-frame clones are kept and a portion is missing. This table has about 80,000 clones, roughly four fifths appearing once. Sequenced material: peripheral blood. Source of these receptors: a human donor in a cohort sampled during active COVID-19.

The chain links TRBV11-2 to TRBJ2-7; unclear D gene. V dropped 5 bases and J dropped 6 bases, with 17 bases sitting between them. The germline CDR1 and CDR2 sequences are SGHAT and FQNNGV. The CDR3 totals 14 residues. For the CDR3, the DNA is TGTGCCAGCAGCACCCGCCTACGCTTAGCCGAGCAGTACTTC. Translating gives CASSTRLRLAEQYF.

The rearrangement joins TRBV10-2 to TRBJ2-3; 8 nucleotides agree with TRBD2. This CDR3 comprises 14 residues. The germline gives CDR1 WSHSY, CDR2 SAAADI. V shed 7 bases, J shed 1 base, and the junction held 4 bases outside the gene matches. CDR3 protein: CASMGSGGTDTQYF. The CDR3 DNA is TGCGCCAGCATGGGTAGCGGGGGCACAGATACGCAGTATTTT.

The chain combines TRBV6-6 with TRBJ2-3; D unresolved. The CDR3 spans 13 residues. V was shortened by 6 bases and J by 0 bases, with 7 bases between the two germline ends. Per the germline V gene, CDR1 is MNHNY and CDR2 is SVGAGI (reference sequence). The DNA of the CDR3 is TGTGCCAGCAGCTTAGTGAGCACAGATACGCAGTATTTT. The encoded protein is CASSLVSTDTQYF.

The sample holds one count of this clone. The gene calls are TRBV7-2 and TRBJ2-7; TRBD1 matches 9 bases. This CDR3 comprises 15 residues. V lost 5 bases and J lost 1; bases outside the gene matches: 6. The germline V gene encodes CDR1 SGHTA and CDR2 FQGNSA. The chain's CDR3 is CASSPQTGGSYEQYF. The DNA for the CDR3 is TGTGCCAGCAGCCCCCAGACAGGGGGATCCTACGAGCAGTACTTC.

This chain links TRBV4-2 with TRBJ2-5; 11 bases line up with TRBD2. The ends lost 3 bases at V and 4 bases at J; junction bases unmatched: 7. Germline V gene data show CDR1 as LGHNA and CDR2 as YNFKEQ. The CDR3 is 16 amino acids. The chain's CDR3 is CASSQDSLAGVETQYF. The CDR3 region has the DNA TGTGCCAGCAGCCAGGATTCACTAGCGGGGGTAGAGACCCAGTACTTC.

This chain links TRBV6-5 with TRBJ2-7, with D perhaps TRBD1 (5 bases). The CDR3 contains 15 residues. Germline assignment: CDR1 MNHEY and CDR2 SVGAGI. V lost 0 bases and J lost 4, with 13 bases in between. The CDR3 sequence is CASSYSGRATYEQYF. CDR3 nucleotides: TGTGCCAGCAGTTACTCCGGCAGGGCCACTTACGAGCAGTACTTC.

The chain's CDR3 is CASSLPGSGNTIYF. CDR3 DNA sequence: TGCGCCAGCAGCTTGCCGGGATCTGGAAACACCATATATTTT. This chain uses TRBV5-1 with TRBJ1-3; D is unclear. Trimming took 1 base from V and 1 from J, leaving 6 bases between them. The CDR3 has 14 residues. Germline V gene sequence: CDR1 SGHRS, CDR2 YFSETQ.

The chain is built from TRBV6-2 or TRBV6-3 and TRBJ1-1; no reliable D call. Germline assignment: CDR1 MNHEY and CDR2 SVGEGT. The CDR3 consists of 14 residues. The V and J ends lost 2 bases and 7 bases respectively, with 14 bases between them. CDR3 coding DNA: TGTGCCAGCAGTTACGAAGGCACCTCAGGTGAAGCTTTCTTT. It encodes CASSYEGTSGEAFF.

The rearrangement joins TRBV6-5 to TRBJ1-2; TRBD1 agrees at 9 bases. Germline CDR1 reads MNHEY; CDR2 reads SVGAGI. V lost 7 bases and J lost 5; bases outside the gene matches: 5. This CDR3 contains 13 residues. The CDR3 DNA sequence: TGTGCCAGCAACACGGGACAGGGATATGGCTACACCTTC. Translated, it gives CASNTGQGYGYTF.

This clone has more than one count but fewer than ten. The chain joins TRBV2 to TRBJ2-4, with 11 bases matching TRBD2. The germline gives CDR1 SNHLY, CDR2 FYNNEI. V was pared by 3 bases and J by 6 bases, with 1 base of the junction left unmatched. There are 14 residues in the CDR3. In DNA form, the CDR3 reads TGTGCCAGCAGTGACCTAGCGGGGGGAAACATTCAGTACTTC. As protein: CASSDLAGGNIQYF.

The chain is built from TRBV7-2 and TRBJ1-4; the D gene is possibly TRBD1 (6 bases). This CDR3 comprises 15 residues. Germline V gene lookup returns CDR1 SGHTA and CDR2 FQGNSA. V lost 1 base and J 7 bases, leaving 13 bases between the germline ends. The CDR3 DNA is TGTGCCAGCAGCTTAGTTCTGGGGGCGGGTGAAAAACTGTTTTTT. Translation gives CASSLVLGAGEKLFF.

The chain has TRBV4-1 and TRBJ2-1; 12 bases align to TRBD2. CDR1 MGHRA and CDR2 YSYEKL come from the germline V gene. The CDR3 has 16 residues. V shed 5 bases, J shed 2 bases, and the junction held 4 bases outside the gene matches. For the CDR3, the DNA is TGCGCCAGCAGCGCTAGACTAGCGGGGGCCTACAATGAGCAGTTCTTC. Amino acids: CASSARLAGAYNEQFF.

The chain carries TRBV5-1 and TRBJ1-4; TRBD1 matches at 7 bases. The CDR3 is 16 residues long. The germline V gene has CDR1 SGHRS and CDR2 YFSETQ. J was trimmed by 5 bases and V by 4 bases; bases with no gene match: 11. The CDR3 DNA sequence: TGCGCCAGCAGCGAGACGCCGGGACAGAAAAATGAAAAACTGTTTTTT. Amino acid sequence: CASSETPGQKNEKLFF.

In nucleotides, the CDR3 is TGTGCCAGCAGCAATAGAGAGCCGGGGACTACCAAAGATACGCAGTATTTT. It translates to CASSNREPGTTKDTQYF. This chain joins TRBV7-2 and TRBJ2-3; 7 bases are a match to TRBD2. The CDR3 is made up of 17 amino acids. After removal of 5 bases from V and 5 bases from J, the junction contained 16 bases not matched to a gene. The germline gives CDR1 SGHTA, CDR2 FQGNSA. The full variable domain, completed using reference TRBV7-2 and TRBJ2-3, is GAGVSQSPSNKVTEKGKDVELRCDPISGHTALYWYRQSLGQGLEFLIYFQGNSAPDKSGLPSDRFSAERTGGSVSTLTIQRTQQEDSAVYLCASSNREPGTTKDTQYFGPGTRLTVL.

The chain is built from TRBV19 and TRBJ1-1; TRBD1 agrees at 10 bases. The CDR3 is 16 amino acids. J gave up 5 bases and V 7 bases, and 13 bases lay outside the gene matches. Per the germline V gene, CDR1 is LNHDA and CDR2 is SQIVND (reference sequence). The CDR3 loop reads CASIYGGDRGLTEAFF. The CDR3 DNA reads TGTGCCAGTATTTACGGGGGGGACAGGGGTTTAACTGAAGCTTTCTTT.

V gene TRBV5-8 combines with J gene TRBJ1-5; TRBD1 agrees at 7 bases. V trimming: 4 bases; J trimming: 4 bases; junction bases outside the gene matches: 8. CDR1 SGHTS and CDR2 YDEGEE come from the germline V gene. CDR3 length: 15 amino acids. In nucleotides, the CDR3 is TGTGCCAGCAGCCCGGGACAGTTAGTTAATCAGCCCCAGCATTTT. Encoded protein: CASSPGQLVNQPQHF.

This clone was counted a single time. The chain uses TRBV5-1 and TRBJ1-1; no reliable D call. Germline loops: CDR1 SGHRS, CDR2 YFSETQ. Trimming left V 2 bases short and J 0 bases short, with 5 bases between. This CDR3 is 13 amino acids long. The CDR3 loop reads CASSFQLNTEAFF. The CDR3 DNA reads as TGCGCCAGCAGCTTTCAGTTGAACACTGAAGCTTTCTTT. The whole variable domain, filled in from reference TRBV5-1 and TRBJ1-1, reads KAGVTQTPRYLIKTRGQQVTLSCSPISGHRSVSWYQQTPGQGLQFLFEYFSETQRNKGNFPGRFSGRQFSNSRSEMNVSTLELGDSALYLCASSFQLNTEAFFGQGTRLTVV.

This sequence joins TRBV6-9 and TRBJ1-5, with D uncertain. The CDR3 runs 14 residues. V lost 7 bases and J 2 bases, leaving 12 bases between the germline ends. Germline CDR1 and CDR2: MNHGY and SVAAGI. In nucleotides, the CDR3 is TGTGCCAGCACCAGCGGGGAGGGCAATCAGCCCCAGCATTTT. Translation gives CASTSGEGNQPQHF.

This chain joins TRBV5-6 and TRBJ1-4; D uncertain. Trimming removed 3 bases at V and 0 bases at J, with 12 bases between. Germline assignment: CDR1 SGHDT and CDR2 YYEEEE. The CDR3 spans 16 residues. The CDR3, as DNA: TGTGCCAGCAGCTCGCTAGGAGGGTCAACTAATGAAAAACTGTTTTTT. Its protein is CASSSLGGSTNEKLFF.

The CDR3 here is CASSSGTSGNTIYF. In DNA form, the CDR3 reads TGCGCCAGCAGCTCGGGGACTTCTGGAAACACCATATATTTT. This rearrangement joins TRBV5-1 to TRBJ1-3, with D maybe TRBD1 (5 bases). The CDR3 extends over 14 amino acids. Trimming cost V 3 bases and J 1 base, with 8 bases left between them. Germline lookup yields CDR1 SGHRS and CDR2 YFSETQ. The whole variable domain, remainder taken from reference TRBV5-1 and TRBJ1-3, is KAGVTQTPRYLIKTRGQQVTLSCSPISGHRSVSWYQQTPGQGLQFLFEYFSETQRNKGNFPGRFSGRQFSNSRSEMNVSTLELGDSALYLCASSSGTSGNTIYFGEGSWLTVV.

The rearrangement uses TRBV13 and TRBJ2-7, with D uncertain. V dropped 5 bases and J dropped 0 bases, with 20 bases sitting between them. This CDR3 is 17 amino acids long. CDR1 and CDR2 from the germline V gene are PRHDT and FYEKMQ (reference sequence). The CDR3 DNA sequence: TGTGCCAGCAGCCCCGACCCTCTGGCAGGTAACTCCTACGAGCAGTACTTC. Translation: CASSPDPLAGNSYEQYF.

The V gene is TRBV6-5, the J gene TRBJ1-6; D is possibly TRBD1 (5 bases). Deletions cut 7 bases from V and 3 bases from J, with 13 bases between. The CDR3 spans 15 residues. Per the germline V gene, CDR1 is MNHEY and CDR2 is SVGAGI. Written as DNA, the CDR3 is TGTGCCAGCAATCGGGGGGGGTTCTATAATTCACCCCTCCACTTT. This gives the protein CASNRGGFYNSPLHF.

This chain uses TRBV19 with TRBJ1-2; D gene uncertain. CDR1 and CDR2 from the germline V gene are LNHDA and SQIVND (reference sequence). This CDR3 region has 12 residues. Trimming took 6 bases from V and 8 from J, leaving 13 bases between them. The CDR3 DNA sequence: TGTGCCAGTAGCCCGGGTCTCTGGGGCTACACCTTC. Protein: CASSPGLWGYTF. Together with reference TRBV19 and TRBJ1-2, the CDR3 gives the full variable domain: DGGITQSPKYLFRKEGQNVTLSCEQNLNHDAMYWYRQDPGQGLRLIYYSQIVNDFQKGDIAEGYSVSREKKESFPLTVTSAQKNPTAFYLCASSPGLWGYTFGSGTRLTVV.

This chain joins TRBV27 and TRBJ1-4; D might be TRBD1 (6 bases). This CDR3 region has 13 residues. Trimming left V 2 bases short and J 10 bases short, with 11 bases between. CDR1 and CDR2 (germline): MNHEY, SMNVEV (reference sequence). The CDR3 nucleotides read TGTGCCAGCAGTTTAAACAGGGACGGAAAACTGTTTTTT. This encodes CASSLNRDGKLFF.

This clone was found once. V usage is TRBV3-1 (or the pseudogene TRBV3-2) and J usage is TRBJ2-4; D unresolved. This CDR3 region has 12 residues. CDR1 and CDR2 (germline): LGHDT, YNNKEL (reference sequence). V lost 1 base to trimming and J lost 7 bases, with 5 bases between them. CDR3 nucleotide sequence: TGTGCCAGCAGCCAAGTCGGGAACATTCAGTACTTC. Translation: CASSQVGNIQYF.